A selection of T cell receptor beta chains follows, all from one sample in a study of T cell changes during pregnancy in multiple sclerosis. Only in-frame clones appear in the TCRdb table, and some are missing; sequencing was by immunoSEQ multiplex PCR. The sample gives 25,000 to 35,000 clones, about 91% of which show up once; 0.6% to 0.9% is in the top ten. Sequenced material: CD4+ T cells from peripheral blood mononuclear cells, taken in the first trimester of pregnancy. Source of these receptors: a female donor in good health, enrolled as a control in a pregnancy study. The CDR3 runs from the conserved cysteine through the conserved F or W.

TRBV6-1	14	CASSESGGRQPQHF
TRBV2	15	CASSLQGIIVYGYTF
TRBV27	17	CASSLSTGGGSNQPQHF
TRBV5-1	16	CASRPGTGANTGELFF
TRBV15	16	CATSRSYRSSGNTIYF
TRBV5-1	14	CASSSGQGNTEAFF
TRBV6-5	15	CASSYGSAGSDEQYF
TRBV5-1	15	CASSWTSGLTDTQYF
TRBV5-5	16	CASSFRDRGWHTEAFF
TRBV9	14	CASSVYGGNTEAFF
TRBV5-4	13	CASSFPDSNEQFF
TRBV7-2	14	CASNSRAGFHEQYF
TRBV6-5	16	CASSYSGRGPYNEQFF
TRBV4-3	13	CASSQRPGAEAFF
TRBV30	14	CAWSVRRIWVEQYF
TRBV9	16	CASSVEGLPSTDTQYF
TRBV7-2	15	CASSSRLAGGLEQFF
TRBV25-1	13	CASSERDRGGQYF
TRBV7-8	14	CASSLRHPNTEAFF
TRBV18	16	CASSPPRVDRAVGYTF
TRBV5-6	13	CASSWRGGYEQYF
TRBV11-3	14	CASSLAGGNGEQYF
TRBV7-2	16	CASSLTGGVGGDTQYF
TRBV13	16	CASSPGGLAAYNEQFF
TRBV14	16	CASSPQTGGWQETQYF
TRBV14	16	CASSQDTGTGHNEQFF
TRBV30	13	CAGQGAPNEKLFF
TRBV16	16	CASSHLTGGWGSKQYF
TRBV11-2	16	CASSSGQGALNTEAFF
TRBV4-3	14	CASSRAEARYEQYF
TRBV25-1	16	CASSEGRSRFRSEAFF
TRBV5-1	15	CASSLESGTNEKLFF
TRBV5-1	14	CASSVKQGSGELFF
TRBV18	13	CASHQNRNQPQHF
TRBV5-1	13	CASSLLQSYGYTF
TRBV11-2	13	CASSLLAGYEQYF